These 5 T cell receptor beta chains share one sample of origin, sequenced in a study of neurological immune-mediated disorders. One entry per CDR3 protein results from TCRdb running MiXCR on the 5' RACE reads. The data show 60,000 to 85,000 distinct CDR3 sequences, with 4% to 6% seen just once and 6% to 9.5% held by the top ten. The sequenced sample consisted of PBMCs. The receptors were sampled from a young man with multiple sclerosis.

This clonotype was seen repeatedly, ten times or more. V is TRBV5-1 and J is TRBJ2-1; 7 bases agree with TRBD1. With V trimmed by 4 bases and J by 6 bases, 7 bases remained unmatched. From germline, CDR1 is SGHRS and CDR2 YFSETQ. CDR3 size: 14 residues. The CDR3 DNA follows: TGCGCCAGCAGCCTGCACAGGGGATCCAATGAGCAGTTCTTC. It yields the protein CASSLHRGSNEQFF.

This clonotype was found many times. V usage is TRBV20-1 and J usage is TRBJ1-2; the match to TRBD1 covers 9 bases. The V segment lost 3 bases and the J segment 7 bases; nucleotides outside the gene matches: 6. This CDR3 has 13 residues. The germline V gene has CDR1 DFQATT and CDR2 SNEGSKA (reference sequence). This CDR3 is CSARGTGWGGYTF. CDR3 DNA: TGCAGTGCTAGGGGGACAGGGTGGGGTGGCTACACCTTC.

The chain links TRBV30 to TRBJ1-2; tentatively, D is TRBD1 (6 bases). The germline gives CDR1 GTSNPN, CDR2 SVGIG (reference sequence). The CDR3 is made up of 14 amino acids. Trimming left V 1 base short and J 4 bases short, with 13 bases between. The chain's CDR3 is CAWSAGEVGYGYTF. CDR3 coding DNA: TGTGCCTGGAGTGCAGGGGAGGTCGGCTATGGCTACACCTTC.

This clonotype was recorded at least ten times. A much larger clone differs by one base, so this may be a read error. This chain joins TRBV28 and TRBJ2-5, with TRBD1 as a possible D gene (6 bases). Germline V CDR1 and CDR2: MDHEN, SYDVKM. V was cut by 5 bases and J by 4 bases, with 14 bases left in between. The CDR3 runs to 14 residues. The CDR3 protein is CASSQTGSVETQYF. The CDR3 DNA follows: TGTGCCAGCAGTCAGACAGGAAGTGTAGAGACCCAGTACTTC.

In its sample, this clonotype was seen a few times. The genes are TRBV5-1 and TRBJ1-2; D possibly corresponds to TRBD1 (5 bases). Germline lookup yields CDR1 SGHRS and CDR2 YFSETQ. The V end was cut by 0 bases, the J end by 0 bases, with 12 bases between. CDR3 length: 16 amino acids. This CDR3 reads CASSLGTSQANYGYTF. CDR3 coding DNA: TGCGCCAGCAGCTTGGGGACAAGTCAAGCTAACTATGGCTACACCTTC.